The next 29 T cell receptor beta chains were all read from a single sample in a study of blood T cells in healthy people across ages. With a J-beta primer mix and a sample-barcoded 5' primer, a second PCR ran roughly 6 to 11 cycles. TCRdb independently ran MiXCR on the 5' RACE reads; one entry per CDR3 protein. The table includes over a million distinct CDR3 sequences, more than 40% detected once. The sequenced sample was blood. The receptors originated from an older woman in good health.

In the case of this clonotype: An end of the junction does not agree with germline; a read error may underlie this. V and J are TRBV12-3 or TRBV12-4 and TRBJ2-3, with D perhaps matching TRBD1 or TRBD2 (5 bases each). The CDR3 sequence is 15 residues long. In DNA, the CDR3 is TGTGCCAGCAGTCCCCGGGACGTCAGCACAGATATGCAGTATTTT. It specifies CASSPRDVSTDMQYF.

A word on this clonotype: A single base separates this from a much larger clone, so it may be a read error. The chain employs TRBV20-1 and TRBJ2-1; D is unclear. CDR1 and CDR2 (germline): DFQATT, SNEGSKA (reference sequence). CDR3 length: 13 amino acids. V lost 0 bases and J lost 3, with 6 bases in between. The CDR3 loop is CSARDPYYNEQFF. In nucleotides, the CDR3 is TGCAGTGCTAGAGACCCCTACTACAATGAGCAGTTCTTC.

The chain has TRBV6-6 and TRBJ1-5, with 8 bases fitting TRBD1. The CDR3 is 15 residues long. Germline CDR1 is MNHNY and CDR2 is SVGAGI (reference sequence). V was clipped by 7 bases and J by 3 bases; unmatched bases: 8. The CDR3 protein is CASIQGARNNQPQHF. CDR3 bases: TGTGCCAGCATCCAGGGGGCTCGGAACAATCAGCCCCAGCATTTT.

This clonotype was seen a few times. The V gene is TRBV11-3, the J gene TRBJ2-3; D may be TRBD1 (5 bases). Germline CDR1 reads SGHNT; CDR2 reads YENEEA. The CDR3 consists of 15 residues. The V end lost 1 base, the J end lost 4 bases, and 12 bases lay between the germline ends. The CDR3 DNA follows: TGTGCCAGCAGCTTAGGACAGACGGTGGCAGATACGCAGTATTTT. It translates to CASSLGQTVADTQYF.

In its sample, this clonotype was seen a few times. This chain uses TRBV15 with TRBJ2-7, with 16 bases matching TRBD2. The DNA end is more similar to TRBJ2-5, so the J call may be wrong. CDR3 length: 16 amino acids. Germline V CDR1 and CDR2: LNHNV, YYDKDF (reference sequence). The CDR3 region is CATMPGLAGGKETQYF. The CDR3 DNA is TGTGCCACCATGCCGGGACTAGCGGGAGGGAAAGAGACCCAGTACTTC.

This clonotype came up a few times. This chain uses TRBV24-1 with TRBJ2-3; 8 bases align to TRBD1. From germline, CDR1 is KGHDR and CDR2 SFDVKD. V lost 10 bases to trimming and J lost 5 bases; unmatched junction nucleotides: 7. CDR3 length: 13 residues. The CDR3 is CATSPGGLDTQYF. CDR3 DNA sequence: TGTGCCACTAGCCCAGGGGGCTTAGATACGCAGTATTTT.

The chain carries TRBV15 and TRBJ1-4; D remains ambiguous. Germline CDR1 LNHNV, CDR2 YYDKDF (reference sequence). Trimming removed 1 base from V and 6 bases from J, with 6 bases in between. CDR3 length equals 13 residues. CDR3 sequence: CATSRVPYEKLFF. In DNA, the CDR3 is TGTGCCACCAGCAGAGTCCCCTATGAAAAACTGTTTTTT.

This clonotype came up a few times. CDR3 nucleotide sequence: TGTGCCAGCAGCTTAAGTATAGGGACTACCGGGGCCTACGAGCAGTACTTC. Its translation is CASSLSIGTTGAYEQYF. The chain couples TRBV7-9 to TRBJ2-7; 7 bases are shared with TRBD2. Germline V gene sequence: CDR1 SEHNR, CDR2 FQNEAQ (reference sequence). The V segment lost 2 bases and the J segment 2 bases; nucleotides outside the gene matches: 12. CDR3 length: 17 residues.

The chain recombines TRBV7-2 with TRBJ1-6; weak D call: TRBD1 (5 bases). This CDR3 comprises 14 residues. Trimming cost V 5 bases and J 6 bases, with 11 bases left between them. Germline CDR1 SGHTA, CDR2 FQGNSA. Written as DNA, the CDR3 is TGTGCCAGCAGCCCCAGGGTTGGTAATTCACCCCTCCACTTT. It specifies CASSPRVGNSPLHF.

This clonotype showed up just a few times. This chain joins TRBV21-1 and TRBJ2-3; no check of the table's D call, TRBD2, against the DNA was made. TRBV21-1 is marked as a pseudogene. The CDR3 is 16 amino acids. The CDR3 DNA is TGTGCCAGCAGCAAAGCCAGCGGGAGGGCCTTAGATACGCAGTATTTT. It codes for CASSKASGRALDTQYF.

The CDR3 coding sequence is TGCAGTTCCCCGGGGGGGGCAAATGAAAAACTGTTTTTT. Its protein product is CSSPGGANEKLFF. This chain joins TRBV20-1 and TRBJ1-4; tentatively, D is TRBD1 (6 bases). Germline lookup yields CDR1 DFQATT and CDR2 SNEGSKA (reference sequence). V lost 8 bases to trimming and J lost 5 bases, with 15 bases between them. The CDR3 extends over 13 amino acids.

The chain combines TRBV15 with TRBJ1-1; D not certain. The germline gives CDR1 LNHNV, CDR2 YYDKDF (reference sequence). The CDR3 has 15 amino acids. Trimming removed 5 bases from V and 7 bases from J, with 20 bases in between. CDR3 coding DNA: TGTGCCACCAGCGCCCAAGGCCTCATAACCCGTGAAGCTTTCTTT. This sequence encodes CATSAQGLITREAFF.

Only a few counts were recorded for this clonotype. The genes are TRBV7-2 and TRBJ2-7; the match to TRBD2 covers 8 bases. V lost 3 bases and J lost 3; bases outside the gene matches: 16. The CDR3 is made up of 18 amino acids. Germline CDR1 reads SGHTA; CDR2 reads FQGNSA. The CDR3 DNA sequence: TGTGCCAGCAGCTTCTGGGGGATGCTAGCGGGTGACAACTACGAGCAGTACTTC. Protein sequence: CASSFWGMLAGDNYEQYF.

This clonotype was counted between two and nine times. The chain carries TRBV5-1 and TRBJ2-1; maybe TRBD2 (5 bases). V lost 4 bases and J 8 bases, leaving 10 bases between the germline ends. Germline CDR1 reads SGHRS; CDR2 reads YFSETQ. This CDR3 has 12 residues. The CDR3 bases are TGCGCCAGCAGCCTGGACTGGGATGAGCAGTTCTTC. It is translated as CASSLDWDEQFF.

The chain joins TRBV11-2 to TRBJ1-6; weak D call: TRBD1 (5 bases). Germline CDR1 is SGHAT and CDR2 is FQNNGV. The V and J ends lost 4 bases and 0 bases respectively, with 13 bases between them. The CDR3 runs 17 residues. CDR3 nucleotide sequence: TGTGCCAGCAGCTCCCAGGGCCATGCCTCCTATAATTCACCCCTCCACTTT. Translating it yields CASSSQGHASYNSPLHF.

This chain links TRBV29-1 with TRBJ2-7; D gene uncertain. Trimming cost V 6 bases and J 1 base, with 10 bases left between them. Germline V gene sequence: CDR1 SQVTM, CDR2 ANQGSEA. This CDR3 spans 12 amino acids. Here the CDR3 DNA reads TGCAGCGTACTGGGTAGGTCCTACGAGCAGTACTTC. As protein: CSVLGRSYEQYF.

This clonotype showed up just once. The gene calls are TRBV9 and TRBJ2-1, with 8 bases aligning to TRBD2. With 1 base clipped from V and 4 bases from J, the junction kept 4 bases outside the gene matches. CDR3 length: 15 residues. Germline V CDR1 and CDR2: SGDLS, YYNGEE. CDR3 sequence (DNA): TGTGCCAGCAGCGTAAGAGCGGGAGTGTACAATGAGCAGTTCTTC. Its translation is CASSVRAGVYNEQFF.

This sequence joins TRBV5-1 and TRBJ2-1, with TRBD2 matching 13 bases. The J call is in doubt because the DNA end fits TRBJ2-7 better. The CDR3 covers 16 residues. The germline CDR1 and CDR2 sequences are SGHRS and YFSETQ. The CDR3 reads CASSQTSGRASNEQYF. The CDR3 DNA follows: TGCGCCAGCAGTCAAACTAGCGGGAGGGCCTCCAATGAGCAGTACTTC.

There are a few counts of this clonotype. This sequence joins TRBV5-1 and TRBJ2-4; 7 nucleotides align to TRBD1. V shed 3 bases and J 0 bases; nucleotides not matched to a gene: 15. The V gene's germline CDR1 is SGHRS and CDR2 YFSETQ. CDR3 length: 19 amino acids. The CDR3 region is CASSSRQGTVGLAKNIQYF. The CDR3, as DNA: TGCGCCAGCAGCTCCCGACAGGGTACGGTCGGTCTAGCCAAAAACATTCAGTACTTC.

The chain couples TRBV7-2 to TRBJ1-2, with D possibly matching TRBD1 (6 bases). The CDR3 runs 15 residues. Trimming shortened V by 1 base and J by 0 bases, and 9 bases separated the two germline ends. Germline V gene sequence: CDR1 SGHTA, CDR2 FQGNSA. CDR3 in amino acids: CASSLGTAPNYGYTF. The DNA for the CDR3 is TGTGCCAGCAGCTTAGGGACAGCCCCTAACTATGGCTACACCTTC.

There are many counts of this clonotype. V usage is TRBV20-1 and J usage is TRBJ2-3; weak D call: TRBD2 (5 bases). The CDR3 contains 15 residues. Germline V gives CDR1 DFQATT, CDR2 SNEGSKA (reference sequence). Trimming took 4 bases from V and 0 from J, leaving 14 bases between them. The CDR3 DNA is TGCAGTGCTACCCCACAGCGGACTAGCACAGATACGCAGTATTTT. This codes for CSATPQRTSTDTQYF.

V and J are TRBV28 and TRBJ2-7; D is perhaps TRBD1 (5 bases). This CDR3 comprises 13 residues. CDR1 and CDR2 from the germline V gene are MDHEN and SYDVKM. Trimming took off 5 bases at V and 2 bases at J, with 10 bases between the two ends. In nucleotides, the CDR3 is TGTGCCAGCAGTGTATACAGGACCTACGAGCAGTACTTC. It encodes CASSVYRTYEQYF.

This clonotype was recorded a few times. The genes are TRBV5-1 and TRBJ2-7; 9 positions agree with TRBD1. This CDR3 has 16 amino acids. Germline V gene data show CDR1 as SGHRS and CDR2 as YFSETQ. The V segment lost 4 bases and the J segment 2 bases; nucleotides outside the gene matches: 10. As DNA, the CDR3 is TGCGCCAGCAGCCCATCATGGGGACAGGGAACCTACGAGCAGTACTTC. Its translation: CASSPSWGQGTYEQYF.

The chain couples TRBV12-3 or TRBV12-4 to TRBJ2-7, with 10 bases that match TRBD1. With V trimmed by 3 bases and J by 2 bases, 4 bases remained unmatched. The CDR3 runs 15 residues. The DNA of the CDR3 is TGTGCCAGCAGTTTTGGACAGGGGGATGCCTACGAGCAGTACTTC. It translates to CASSFGQGDAYEQYF.

The gene calls are TRBV5-1 and TRBJ2-7; 8 positions agree with TRBD2. Germline V gene sequence: CDR1 SGHRS, CDR2 YFSETQ. The ends lost 3 bases at V and 7 bases at J; junction bases unmatched: 12. CDR3 length: 15 amino acids. In DNA form, the CDR3 reads TGCGCCAGCAGCTGGGAGGGACTAGTGGGAGATGAGCAGTACTTC. It specifies CASSWEGLVGDEQYF.

The chain has TRBV2 and TRBJ2-4, with D possibly being TRBD2 (5 bases). The ends were cut back, 4 bases at V and 0 bases at J, with 13 bases in the middle. The germline V gene has CDR1 SNHLY and CDR2 FYNNEI. The CDR3 is made up of 16 amino acids. CDR3 in amino acids: CASSGPGKLAKNIQYF. CDR3 nucleotides: TGTGCCAGCAGTGGCCCGGGGAAACTAGCCAAAAACATTCAGTACTTC.

This chain connects TRBV12-3 or TRBV12-4 to TRBJ1-1; D may be TRBD1 (6 bases). CDR3 length equals 13 residues. The germline V and J ends were trimmed by 2 bases and 7 bases, with 11 bases remaining between them. DNA of the CDR3: TGTGCCAGCAGTTTAAGGGGGGACGATGAAGCTTTCTTT. Protein: CASSLRGDDEAFF.

The chain employs TRBV6-2 or TRBV6-3 and TRBJ1-1; D is ambiguous. Germline assignment: CDR1 MNHEY and CDR2 SVGEGT. V lost 5 bases, J lost 4 bases, and 14 bases lay in between. The CDR3 totals 14 residues. The CDR3: CASSNQQWSTEAFF. The CDR3 nucleotides read TGTGCCAGCAGTAACCAACAGTGGAGCACTGAAGCTTTCTTT.

A few counts support this clonotype. A read error may explain this, as a much larger clone is one base away. The V and J genes are TRBV7-6 and TRBJ2-5; a possible D gene is TRBD2 (6 bases). CDR1 is SGHVS and CDR2 is FNYEAQ in the germline V gene. This CDR3 is built from 15 residues. V was trimmed by 1 base and J by 5 bases, leaving 14 bases between them. CDR3 bases: TGTGCCAGCAGCTTAGAAGTCGGGAGCGGGGAGACCCAGTACTTC. This encodes CASSLEVGSGETQYF. Full variable domain (rest looked up from reference TRBV7-6 and TRBJ2-5): GAGVSQSPRYKVTKRGQDVALRCDPISGHVSLYWYRQALGQGPEFLTYFNYEAQQDKSGLPNDRFSAERPEGSISTLTIQRTEQRDSAMYRCASSLEVGSGETQYFGPGTRLLVL.